This is a list of T cell receptor beta chains from one sample in a study of CD8 T cells in Susac syndrome. TCRdb called the immunoSEQ multiplex PCR reads again in MiXCR, with one record for every CDR3 protein. Altogether about 240,000 distinct CDR3 sequences are present, 90% to 97% being singletons, with the ten largest covering approximately 0.1%. Sequencing was carried out using CD4+ T cells from PBMCs. All receptors derive from a human donor with Susac syndrome. Each CDR3 is given with its conserved first and last residue. Each record gives: J gene, V gene, D gene, clone size, CDR3 DNA, CDR3 protein. A D gene is named only where the DNA matches it firmly. Rows may omit the clone size; those that give it use once, few, many or a size class.

j_gene: TRBJ2-7
v_gene: TRBV12-3/TRBV12-4
d_gene: .
abundance: .
CDR3nt: TGTGCCAGCAGCCCCGGGGAGGGGGCGAGGATCTACGAGCAGTACTTC
CDR3aa: CASSPGEGARIYEQYF

j_gene: TRBJ2-7
v_gene: TRBV29-1
d_gene: .
abundance: .
CDR3nt: TGCAGCGCGTCGGTCAGGGCCCCCTACGAGCAGTACTTC
CDR3aa: CSASVRAPYEQYF

j_gene: TRBJ1-2
v_gene: TRBV6-5
d_gene: .
abundance: once
CDR3nt: TGTGCCAGCAGTCGCCAGCCTTATGGCTACACCTTC
CDR3aa: CASSRQPYGYTF

j_gene: TRBJ1-4
v_gene: TRBV20-1
d_gene: TRBD1
abundance: .
CDR3nt: TGCAGTGCTCCTGGACAGGGTTCCGAAAAACTGTTTTTT
CDR3aa: CSAPGQGSEKLFF

j_gene: TRBJ2-2
v_gene: TRBV7-3
d_gene: .
abundance: .
CDR3nt: TGTGCCAGCAGCTTACAAGGCCCCACAAACACCGGGGAGCTGTTTTTT
CDR3aa: CASSLQGPTNTGELFF

j_gene: TRBJ2-1
v_gene: TRBV19
d_gene: .
abundance: .
CDR3nt: TGTGCCAGTAGGAGGACCCTCACCTACAATGAGCAGTTCTTC
CDR3aa: CASRRTLTYNEQFF

j_gene: TRBJ2-2
v_gene: TRBV5-1
d_gene: .
abundance: .
CDR3nt: TGCGCCAGTAGACCTATCCCGAACACCGGGGAGCTGTTTTTT
CDR3aa: CASRPIPNTGELFF

j_gene: TRBJ1-1
v_gene: TRBV15
d_gene: .
abundance: once
CDR3nt: TGTGCCACCAGCAGAGAGTTCCAGGGGAGTACTGAAGCTTTCTTT
CDR3aa: CATSREFQGSTEAFF

j_gene: TRBJ2-5
v_gene: TRBV20-1
d_gene: .
abundance: .
CDR3nt: TGCAGTGCTAGTATGGACAGCCCGAAAGAGACCCAGTACTTC
CDR3aa: CSASMDSPKETQYF

j_gene: TRBJ2-1
v_gene: TRBV5-4
d_gene: .
abundance: .
CDR3nt: TGTGCCAGCAGCCTGGACTCTTACAATGAGCAGTTCTTC
CDR3aa: CASSLDSYNEQFF